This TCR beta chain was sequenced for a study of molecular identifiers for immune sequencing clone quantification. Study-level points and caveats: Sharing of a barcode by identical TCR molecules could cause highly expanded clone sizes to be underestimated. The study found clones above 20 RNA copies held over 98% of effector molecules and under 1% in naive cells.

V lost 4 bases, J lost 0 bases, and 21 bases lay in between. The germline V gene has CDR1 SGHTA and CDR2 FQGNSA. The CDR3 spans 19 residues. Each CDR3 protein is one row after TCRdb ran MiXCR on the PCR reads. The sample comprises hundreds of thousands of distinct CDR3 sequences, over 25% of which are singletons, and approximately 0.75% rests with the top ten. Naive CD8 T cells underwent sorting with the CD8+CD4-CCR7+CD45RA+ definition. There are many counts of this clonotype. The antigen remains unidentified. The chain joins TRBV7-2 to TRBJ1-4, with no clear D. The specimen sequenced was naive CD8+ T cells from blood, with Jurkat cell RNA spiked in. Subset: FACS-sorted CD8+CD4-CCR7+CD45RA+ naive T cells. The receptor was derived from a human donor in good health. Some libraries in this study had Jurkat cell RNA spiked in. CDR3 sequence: CASSSKRRGELATNEKLFF. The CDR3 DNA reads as TGTGCCAGCAGCTCTAAAAGGCGTGGAGAACTTGCAACTAATGAAAAACTGTTTTTT.